This TCR beta chain was captured by sequencing in a study of vaccination and CD4 T cells after COVID-19. At the level of the study: With a range of 35 to 161, the median interval from diagnosis to drawing post-COVID samples was approximately 100 days.

Trimming took off 2 bases at V and 7 bases at J, with 12 bases between the two ends. Germline values: CDR1 GTSNPN, CDR2 SVGIG (reference sequence). This CDR3 is built from 12 residues. MiXCR was run by TCRdb on the PCR reads, yielding one entry per CDR3 protein. The sample has tens of thousands of distinct CDR3 sequences; approximately 48% are singletons. Specified time point: late sampling 161 to 241 days after vaccination in three convalescent patients. The chain has TRBV30 and TRBJ2-7, with D maybe TRBD1 (5 bases). The TCR sequence derives from a human donor who had recovered from COVID-19. The sample here was CD4+ T cells from blood, taken about 7 months after SARS-CoV-2 vaccination. Written as DNA, the CDR3 is TGTGCCTGGAGTTTCCAGGGTTTTGAGCAGTACTTC. Translated: CAWSFQGFEQYF.